These T cell receptor beta chains were read from a single sample in a study of blood T cells in healthy people across ages. TCRdb itself ran the 5' RACE reads through MiXCR, one entry per CDR3 protein. The profile shows 1.8 million or so distinct CDR3 sequences, about 39% of them singletons. Sequencing was carried out using blood. Every receptor here comes from a human donor in good health. CDR3s include the opening cysteine and the closing phenylalanine or tryptophan. Each record gives: clone size, J gene, V gene, D gene, CDR3 DNA, CDR3 protein. D genes are given only for firm matches. Not every row has a clone size; where given, it reads once, few, many or a size class.

>few|TRBJ2-3|TRBV27|TRBD1
TGTGCCAGCAGTTTAGGTGGGACAGGGTGGTCGGCAGATACGCAGTATTTT
CASSLGGTGWSADTQYF
>few|TRBJ2-5|TRBV6-2/TRBV6-3|.
TGTGCCAGCACCCAGGGTAATCACGAGACCCAGTACTTC
CASTQGNHETQYF
>few|TRBJ2-3|TRBV29-1|.
TGCAGCGTAAGGGGTCCTGTCACAGATACGCAGTATTTT
CSVRGPVTDTQYF
>.|TRBJ1-1|TRBV28|.
TGTGCCAGCAGGTTGGGCGAGTACACTGAAGCTTTCTTT
CASRLGEYTEAFF
>few|TRBJ1-2|TRBV4-2|.
TGTGCCAGCAGCCAACGGACCCAAGCAGATGGCTACACCTTC
CASSQRTQADGYTF
>few|TRBJ1-4|TRBV6-5|.
TGTGCCAGCAGCAGAGGGACCATAGGGGAAAAACTGTTTTTT
CASSRGTIGEKLFF
>.|TRBJ2-1|TRBV4-3|.
TGCGCCAGCAGCCAAGAGGCCAGGGGCAATGAGCAGTTCTTC
CASSQEARGNEQFF
>few|TRBJ2-7|TRBV6-5|.
TGTGCCAGCAGCTACCAGGGAGGGCAGTACTTC
CASSYQGGQYF
>.|TRBJ2-3|TRBV20-1|.
TGCAGTGCCTCCTGGGTAGAGACTAGCACAGATACGCAGTATTTT
CSASWVETSTDTQYF
>.|TRBJ1-6|TRBV7-3|.
TGTGCCAGCAGCTTATCTGGGGATCGGCCCAATTCACCCCTCCACTTT
CASSLSGDRPNSPLHF
>.|TRBJ1-1|TRBV20-1|.
TGCAGTGCCCCCCCAGAGAACACTGAAGCTTTCTTT
CSAPPENTEAFF
>few|TRBJ1-6|TRBV6-2/TRBV6-3|TRBD1
TGTGCCAGCAGTAAGGGACAGGGGGAATCACCCCTCCACTTT
CASSKGQGESPLHF
>once|TRBJ2-1|TRBV5-1|.
TGCGCCAGCAGCTTCTTCGGCTCGGCTAGCCAGGGTGGCAATGAGCAGTTCTTC
CASSFFGSASQGGNEQFF
>.|TRBJ2-5|TRBV3-1|.
TGTGCCAGCAGTACAGACGTCCAAGAGACCCAGTACTTC
CASSTDVQETQYF
>many|TRBJ2-7|TRBV6-2/TRBV6-3|TRBD2
TGTGCCAGCAGTTCCGGGGGGGAATCCTACGAGCAGTACTTC
CASSSGGESYEQYF
>.|TRBJ2-3|TRBV6-6|TRBD2
TGTGCCAGCAGTTACTCTCCGGGACTAGCGGGGGGTGGTACGCAGTATTTT
CASSYSPGLAGGGTQYF
>.|TRBJ1-1|TRBV2|.
TGTGCCAGCCAGTCTCAGGGTATAGGCACTGAAGCTTTCTTT
CASQSQGIGTEAFF
>.|TRBJ1-6|TRBV6-5|.
TGTGCCAGCATAGGTGGTAATTCACCCCTCCACTTT
CASIGGNSPLHF
>.|TRBJ2-1|TRBV12-3/TRBV12-4|.
TGTGCCACCTCGTCCCCAGGTTACAATGAGCAGTTCTTC
CATSSPGYNEQFF
>.|TRBJ1-5|TRBV6-2/TRBV6-3|TRBD1
TGTGCCAGCAGGCCACTACAGGGGCCTAGCAATCAGCCCCAGCATTTT
CASRPLQGPSNQPQHF
>many|TRBJ2-7|TRBV6-5|.
TGTGCCAGCAGTTACCGGGACGGCTACGAGCAGTACTTC
CASSYRDGYEQYF
>.|TRBJ2-7|TRBV5-5|.
TGTGCCAGCAGCTTGGAACAGGTGACCTACGAGCAGTACTTC
CASSLEQVTYEQYF
>few|TRBJ1-2|TRBV6-5|TRBD1
TGTGCCAGCAGCAGTTACGGGAGGCAGGGGGACTATGGCTACACCTTC
CASSSYGRQGDYGYTF
>few|TRBJ2-3|TRBV29-1|.
TGCAGCGTTGATTTCCGAACAGATACGCAGTATTTT
CSVDFRTDTQYF
>.|TRBJ2-1|TRBV12-3/TRBV12-4|.
TGTGCCAGCAGTTTGGGGTCTGGGCAGTCGGATGAGCAGTTCTTC
CASSLGSGQSDEQFF
>.|TRBJ2-5|TRBV23-1|TRBD1
TGCGCCAGCAGTCAAGCAACAGGGGGTGAAATCCAAGAGACCCAGTACTTC
CASSQATGGEIQETQYF
>.|TRBJ2-5|TRBV27|TRBD2
TGTGCCAGCAGTCTAAAAACTAGCGGGGGGCCTGAGACCCAGTACTTC
CASSLKTSGGPETQYF
>.|TRBJ1-6|TRBV6-5|.
TGTGCCAGCAGTTTATACCGATCAAGCTCCTATAATTCACCCCTCCACTTT
CASSLYRSSSYNSPLHF
>.|TRBJ2-3|TRBV12-3/TRBV12-4|.
TGTGCCAGCAGTCAAGGACTGCGTCCAGATACGCAGTATTTT
CASSQGLRPDTQYF
>.|TRBJ2-5|TRBV4-2|TRBD1
TGTGCCAGCAGCCAAGAAAGGACAGGGGGACAAGAGACCCAGTACTTC
CASSQERTGGQETQYF
>.|TRBJ1-1|TRBV7-6|.
TGTGCCAGCAGCTCCGGGGCTCGGGGGGAAGCTTTCTTT
CASSSGARGEAFF
>.|TRBJ1-4|TRBV6-5|.
TGTGCCAGCAGTTACGATCGGGCAGGGAGAAATGAAAAACTGTTTTTT
CASSYDRAGRNEKLFF
>.|TRBJ2-3|TRBV12-3/TRBV12-4|.
TGTGCCAGCACGCGACAGGAAAAGGGCCTCATGAGATTCGCAGATACGCAGTATTTT
CASTRQEKGLMRFADTQYF
>few|TRBJ2-4|TRBV6-2/TRBV6-3|.
TGTGCCAGCAGTTACGAGGGCAGGGGTAGAAACATTCAGTACTTC
CASSYEGRGRNIQYF
>.|TRBJ1-6|TRBV7-2|.
TGTGCCAGCAGCCCAAGGAGGGGAGGCTCACCCCTCCACTTT
CASSPRRGGSPLHF
>few|TRBJ2-1|TRBV29-1|TRBD2
TGCAGCACAACTAGCGGGGGGGCCGGTGAGCAGTTCTTC
CSTTSGGAGEQFF
>many|TRBJ2-1|TRBV11-1|TRBD2
TGTGCCAGCAGCTTGTGGGGACTAGCGGGATACAATGAGCAGTTCTTC
CASSLWGLAGYNEQFF